This T cell receptor (beta chain) was documented in a study of beta chain features in type 1 diabetes. Turning to the study itself: Patients did not differ from healthy donors in age, gender or cell yield.

The sequenced template was cDNA made from the entire isolated RNA. About 3.7 million reads per sample were averaged for naive, central memory and regulatory samples. Clones were read by immunoSEQ multiplex PCR, and TCRdb kept only the in-frame ones, dropping some. The sample lists around 140,000 clones; less than 10% were seen once. The CDR3 consists of 17 residues. Per the germline V gene, CDR1 is SNHLY and CDR2 is FYNNEI. The V segment lost 2 bases and the J segment 1 base; nucleotides outside the gene matches: 4. CD4+ naive, central memory, regulatory and stem cell-like memory cells were sorted via CD45RO/CCR7/CD25/CD127/CD95/CD27. This clone was found many times.

The sequenced sample consisted of central memory CD4+ T cells from blood. This receptor was taken from a woman in her thirties or forties in good health. The rearrangement joins TRBV2 to TRBJ2-2, with 10 bases that match TRBD2. CDR3 sequence: CASSERASGGNTGELFF. In nucleotides, the CDR3 is TGTGCCAGCAGTGAACGGGCTAGCGGGGGGAACACCGGGGAGCTGTTTTTT.